The present T cell receptor beta chain was sequenced within a study of naive and memory T cell subsets listed by TCRdb under 2017. Regarding the research as a whole: An open-source, UMI-based TCR alpha and beta sequencing pipeline was applied to sorted naive and memory peripheral blood T cell subsets. RNA was DNase-treated and reverse transcribed with TCR constant-region primers, mostly using SuperScript III. Complete agreement was observed between the functional CMV T cell responses and the IgG serology results.

Findings and caveats that apply to the study as a whole: In both CD4 and CD8 cells, the Gini index increased while Shannon and inverse Simpson diversity decreased from naive through CM, EM and EMRA. Once error correction was done, more than 90% of naive TCR sequences showed up just once, which made the naive abundance distributions much steeper than those of the memory subsets. The repertoire findings for the naive and memory subsets could not be validated, as no ground truth was available. RNA-based TCR counts may be influenced by expression changes linked to T cell activation and differentiation. The abundance of TCRs followed a power law with an exponent that differed between naive and memory subsets yet stayed consistent across the three individuals. Single alpha or beta chain sequences, rather than paired alpha/beta receptors, were used to define clonotypes.

V is pared back by 6 bases and J by 1 base, with 10 bases lying between the germline termini. The CDR3, cysteine through phenylalanine, is 14 amino acids long. Left in the record is the CDR3 DNA by itself, 42 bases read in frame from the first base. Per the germline V gene, MNHEY is the CDR1 and SVGAGI is the CDR2. TCR alpha and beta chain libraries were amplified separately from the second PCR step onward. The CMV status of each donor was determined by measuring IFNgamma production from CD4+ T cells after fresh PBMCs had been stimulated overnight with CMV viral lysate. Using Miltenyi beads, CD4 T cells were first positively selected, and CD8 T cells were then positively selected from the CD4-negative fraction. Cells were stained for CD3, CD4, CD8, CD45RA, CD27 and a live/dead dye and were sorted on a BD Aria II into four subsets based on CD45RA and CD27. The sorting gate for effector memory cells was CD45RA-CD27-, and the sorting gate for EMRA cells was CD45RA+CD27-. Blood was obtained from a few healthy volunteers, and the blood from each volunteer was fractionated into CD4 and CD8 T cells and subsequently into four differentiation subsets. Roughly 0.11 L of peripheral blood was collected from each donor, and PBMC were isolated by Ficoll-Paque PLUS density-gradient centrifugation. The sorted cells were lysed in RLT buffer, after which RNA was extracted using a Qiagen RNeasy kit and kept at -80 degrees C.

To note about this clonotype: This receptor's antigen is unknown. No per-base quality is available; no much larger clone lies one base away.

Library preparation was by UMI-ligation and nested PCR. The beta constant-region primer consisted of an equimolar mixture of two oligonucleotides that together covered TRBC1 and TRBC2. A single-stranded oligonucleotide containing the SP2 primer and a 12-nucleotide UMI was joined to the 3' end of the cDNA by T4 RNA ligase 1. Four rounds of PCR were used to amplify ligated cDNA, with nested alpha and beta constant-region primers being used together with the SP2 primer. The ligation reaction was incubated at 16°C for roughly 18-25 hours. PCR2 was typically run as a SYBR Green qPCR and stopped at a predetermined threshold to prevent over-amplification. Apart from the first purification, every purification step used Agencourt AMPure XP magnetic beads. Libraries were quantified by Qubit and checked on a TapeStation, with a main peak expected near 650 bp. Pooled libraries were sequenced on an Illumina MiSeq with v2 2x251 paired-end kits, typically giving roughly 0.9-2.1 million reads per sample. Each sample was pooled at 4 nM, and about 4.5-7.5% PhiX was included to help cluster recognition. The paper's processing steps were these. Using tag matching that tolerated one base-pair mismatch, Decombinator assigned V and J genes to FASTQ reads that had been processed by Demultiplexor. By using UMIs, Collapsinator corrected both sequencing errors and the frequency errors caused by PCR heterogeneity. CDR3Translator translated TCRs and extracted CDR3s from the conserved cysteine to the FGXG phenylalanine, flagging non-productive sequences. Repertoires were subsampled to equal numbers of UMI-defined TCRs before Gini, Shannon entropy and inverse Simpson indices were calculated. Within the linear range, a power law was fitted to clonotype abundance distributions using maximum likelihood. For one naive CD8 sample, the pipeline and MIGEC produced similar UMI counts, unique TCR numbers and clonal distributions. A set of approximately 6,800 CMV-associated CDR3 sequences, compiled from VDJdb and a published dataset, was used to search the repertoires. TCRdb reprocessing: public reads trimmed at Q25 with fastp, clones called with MiXCR, in-frame beta chains kept. Rows with a matching CDR3 protein are joined into one entry that keeps the most common DNA and genes. The V and J calls, along with clone size, are taken from TCRdb and not from the paper's own processing. Within this sample are roughly 40,000 distinct CDR3 sequences, with 10% to 15% of them counted one time only. The biggest ten clones account for 22% of the sample.

The TCR originated in a human donor in good health. This receptor chain uses TRBV6-5 and TRBJ1-3; the D gene identity is not certain. Sequences were obtained from effector memory CD4+ T cells from blood. The cell subset or site label here, explained by the study, means: effector memory, CD45RA- CD27-. Here is the DNA: TGTGCCAGCAGAAACCGGGGATCTGGAAACACCATATATTTT. Its coded protein is CASRNRGSGNTIYF.